This entry describes one T cell receptor beta chain. Libraries were prepared by immunoSEQ multiplex PCR; TCRdb keeps only in-frame clonotypes and omits some of them. The table records about 260,000 clones, roughly nine tenths of them present only once. Germline CDR1 and CDR2: KGHSH and LQKENI. V lost 3 bases, J lost 0 bases, and 11 bases lay in between. The CDR3 extends over 15 amino acids. The data stem from a study of blood T cell repertoires in COVID-19. Study at large: Acute and convalescent COVID-19 specimens originated in the United States, Italy and Spain.

Material for sequencing was peripheral blood. This clonotype was sampled from a man aged 35 to 55 who had recovered from COVID-19. The gene calls are TRBV18 and TRBJ2-5; D gene unclear. CDR3 loop: CASSPLLQNQETQYF. The CDR3 DNA is TGTGCCAGCTCACCCCTTCTACAGAACCAAGAGACCCAGTACTTC.